The 20 T cell receptor beta chains listed next were all sequenced from one sample in a study of blood T cell repertoires in COVID-19. Using immunoSEQ multiplex PCR, the repertoire was profiled, and TCRdb retains in-frame clones only, with some absent. The sample consists of under 200,000 clones, about 88% of them appearing once. The specimen was peripheral blood. The receptor source for this set is a man younger than 30 with active or convalescent COVID-19.

On this clone itself: The limits of the CDR3 on the DNA are not certain, so only TCRdb's listed CDR3 is given. The chain carries TRBV19 and TRBJ2-1; TRBD2 reflects the table's D call only, with no check against the DNA. The germline V gene has CDR1 LNHDA and CDR2 SQIVND (reference sequence). Both ends counted, the CDR3 spans 12 residues. The CDR3 sequence: CASTSGSGEQFF.

V and J are TRBV19 and TRBJ2-7; 8 positions agree with TRBD1. V gave up 4 bases and J gave up 3 bases; unmatched junction bases: 5. Germline V gene data show CDR1 as LNHDA and CDR2 as SQIVND (reference sequence). The CDR3 contains 14 residues. In DNA form, the CDR3 reads TGTGCCAGTAGTACGATCGACAGGGGCTACGAGCAGTACTTC. It translates to CASSTIDRGYEQYF. Looking up the rest from reference TRBV19 and TRBJ2-7 gives the full variable domain: DGGITQSPKYLFRKEGQNVTLSCEQNLNHDAMYWYRQDPGQGLRLIYYSQIVNDFQKGDIAEGYSVSREKKESFPLTVTSAQKNPTAFYLCASSTIDRGYEQYFGPGTRLTVT.

The chain has TRBV14 and TRBJ2-3; 9 bases are a match to TRBD2. The germline gives CDR1 SGHDN, CDR2 FVKESK. The CDR3 has 16 amino acids. Losses at the gene ends were 5 bases for V and 4 bases for J; bases not matched to a gene: 10. CDR3 protein: CASSSLAGLGADTQYF. The CDR3, as DNA: TGTGCCAGCAGCTCCCTAGCGGGATTGGGGGCAGATACGCAGTATTTT.

J is TRBJ2-3 and V is TRBV7-9, with 12 bases aligning to TRBD2. The CDR3 spans 13 residues. Germline CDR1 SEHNR, CDR2 FQNEAQ (reference sequence). Germline trimming cut 9 bases from V and 7 bases from J; bases unmatched to any gene: 5. The CDR3 sequence: CASLAGGPHTQYF. The CDR3 DNA reads TGTGCCAGTCTAGCGGGGGGGCCCCATACGCAGTATTTT.

CDR3 bases: TGTGCCAGCAGATGGGACAGGGTCAGGTCACCCCTCCACTTT. As protein: CASRWDRVRSPLHF. The chain combines TRBV6-5 with TRBJ1-6; 9 nucleotides agree with TRBD1. V gave up 6 bases and J gave up 10 bases; unmatched junction bases: 7. The CDR3 is 14 amino acids. Per germline, CDR1 MNHEY and CDR2 SVGAGI.

In DNA, the CDR3 is TGTGCCTGGGTCCCTCAGGGGGCGAACACTGAAGCTTTCTTT. Its translation: CAWVPQGANTEAFF. The chain is built from TRBV30 and TRBJ1-1, with TRBD1 identical over 8 bases. With 5 bases clipped from V and 1 base from J, the junction kept 6 bases outside the gene matches. The length of the CDR3 is 14 residues. Germline V lookup: CDR1 GTSNPN, CDR2 SVGIG (reference sequence).

The chain has TRBV11-2 and TRBJ1-5, with D tentatively TRBD1 (5 bases). The germline gives CDR1 SGHAT, CDR2 FQNNGV. The CDR3 is made up of 15 amino acids. Trimming removed 5 bases at V and 1 base at J, with 12 bases between. CDR3 nucleotides: TGTGCCAGCAGCCCTACCGGGGGGAGCAATCAGCCCCAGCATTTT. Its protein is CASSPTGGSNQPQHF.

This chain uses TRBV2 with TRBJ2-7, with 11 bases identical to TRBD1. CDR3 length equals 14 residues. Trimming took 7 bases from V and 6 from J; bases not matched to a gene: 8. Germline CDR1 reads SNHLY; CDR2 reads FYNNEI. The CDR3 reads CASNLDRGQGEQYF. The CDR3 DNA is TGTGCCAGCAATCTGGACAGGGGGCAAGGCGAGCAGTACTTC.

The chain uses TRBV4-1 and TRBJ1-3, with a tentative D call TRBD1 (5 bases). V lost 0 bases to trimming and J lost 5 bases, with 17 bases between them. Germline V gene lookup returns CDR1 MGHRA and CDR2 YSYEKL. CDR3 size: 17 residues. Here the CDR3 reads CASSQDNFWGDRNTIYF. In DNA, the CDR3 is TGCGCCAGCAGCCAAGATAATTTTTGGGGGGACCGAAACACCATATATTTT.

This rearrangement joins TRBV4-3 to TRBJ1-1, with 8 positions matching TRBD1. This CDR3 comprises 15 residues. J was trimmed by 3 bases and V by 6 bases; bases with no gene match: 9. Germline assignment: CDR1 LGHNA and CDR2 YSLEER. CDR3 bases: TGCGCCAGCAGTCCAGGGGGCGCGTGGGACACTGAAGCTTTCTTT. It encodes CASSPGGAWDTEAFF.

The rearrangement joins TRBV18 to TRBJ2-3; 8 nucleotides line up with TRBD2. Trimming at V came to 4 bases and at J to 3 bases, leaving 9 bases not matched to a gene. Germline CDR1 is KGHSH and CDR2 is LQKENI. The CDR3 is 16 amino acids. CDR3: CASSLVSGRSTDTQYF. The CDR3 DNA is TGTGCCAGCTCACTGGTGAGCGGGAGAAGTACAGATACGCAGTATTTT.

CDR3 sequence: CAWSLQGPYYGYTF. CDR3 nucleotides: TGTGCCTGGAGTCTCCAGGGGCCCTACTATGGCTACACCTTC. This chain uses TRBV30 with TRBJ1-2, with D possibly matching TRBD1 (6 bases). This CDR3 is built from 14 residues. Trimming took 2 bases from V and 3 from J, leaving 13 bases between them. In germline, CDR1 is GTSNPN, CDR2 SVGIG (reference sequence).

This clone was seen a single time. The rearrangement uses TRBV5-1 and TRBJ2-2; D unresolved. Germline V gene sequence: CDR1 SGHRS, CDR2 YFSETQ. Trimming took off 0 bases at V and 10 bases at J, with 13 bases between the two ends. The CDR3 totals 14 residues. The CDR3 nucleotides are TGCGCCAGCAGCTTGGTCGCAGGTTCTTTGGAGCTGTTTTTT. It is translated as CASSLVAGSLELFF.

The chain couples TRBV5-1 to TRBJ2-1, with TRBD1 as a possible D gene (6 bases). The CDR3 has 14 amino acids. V lost 6 bases and J lost 4, with 14 bases in between. Germline CDR1 is SGHRS and CDR2 is YFSETQ. The CDR3 coding sequence is TGCGCCAGCAAAGGACAGATTCAATACAATGAGCAGTTCTTC. This gives the protein CASKGQIQYNEQFF.

The chain joins TRBV2 to TRBJ2-7, with 10 bases aligning to TRBD1. CDR1 is SNHLY, CDR2 FYNNEI, per germline. The CDR3 length is 15 residues. The V and J ends lost 6 bases and 6 bases, in that order; junction bases with no gene match: 11. The CDR3 DNA sequence: TGTGCCAGCAGCGAGGGACAGGGGACCCTCCTCGAGCAGTACTTC. Translation: CASSEGQGTLLEQYF.

The chain couples TRBV7-2 to TRBJ2-1; TRBD2 aligns across 10 bases. CDR3 length: 18 residues. Trimming removed 0 bases from V and 7 bases from J; junction bases left unmatched: 12. Germline V CDR1 and CDR2: SGHTA, FQGNSA. The CDR3 here is CASSLAPQTSGKRNEQFF. CDR3 in DNA: TGTGCCAGCAGCTTAGCTCCCCAAACTAGCGGGAAAAGGAATGAGCAGTTCTTC.

The gene calls are TRBV5-1 and TRBJ2-1; 7 bases align to TRBD1. In germline, CDR1 is SGHRS, CDR2 YFSETQ. The CDR3 covers 16 residues. V shed 3 bases and J 8 bases; nucleotides not matched to a gene: 14. The CDR3 DNA is TGCGCCAGCAGCTCTACAGGGGCCGTAGTTTTTGATGAGCAGTTCTTC. Protein product: CASSSTGAVVFDEQFF.

This rearrangement joins TRBV5-8 to TRBJ1-5, with D uncertain. This CDR3 spans 13 amino acids. From germline, CDR1 is SGHTS and CDR2 YDEGEE. V was cut by 1 base and J by 4 bases, with 6 bases left in between. The CDR3: CASSLTANQPQHF. CDR3 bases: TGTGCCAGCAGCTTGACCGCGAATCAGCCCCAGCATTTT.

This clone has just one count. V gene TRBV6-5 combines with J gene TRBJ2-7, with a possible D match to TRBD2 (5 bases). The CDR3 loop spans 15 amino acids. Trimming removed 8 bases at V and 4 bases at J, with 21 bases between. Germline loops: CDR1 MNHEY, CDR2 SVGAGI. The CDR3 DNA reads as TGTGCCAGCTACAAAATCGGGGTGTCAAAGTACGAGCAGTACTTC. Protein: CASYKIGVSKYEQYF.

V and J are TRBV24-1 and TRBJ2-3, with 7 bases fitting TRBD2. CDR3 size: 13 residues. Trimming removed 4 bases from V and 4 bases from J; junction bases left unmatched: 1. Per the germline V gene, CDR1 is KGHDR and CDR2 is SFDVKD. The CDR3 DNA reads TGTGCCACCAGTGAAGGGAGGGCAGATACGCAGTATTTT. It codes for CATSEGRADTQYF.